The 31 T cell receptor beta chains in this list originate from one sample, sequenced in a study of T-cell reconstitution after alpha-beta-depleted transplantation in children. Library preparation (for TCRbeta) was performed with unique molecular identifiers. TCRdb reanalysed the PCR reads using MiXCR and keeps one entry per CDR3 protein. This table holds about 870,000 distinct CDR3 sequences, 15% to 20% found once. The material sequenced was PBMCs, mostly from graft donor cells, taken 360 days after TCRalphabeta/CD19-depleted stem cell transplant. All receptors come from a male patient between 10 and 17 years old who had a stem cell transplant for acute lymphoblastic leukemia, so the T cells may come from the graft donor.

The V gene is TRBV20-1, the J gene TRBJ1-3; TRBD1 aligns across 7 bases. Germline-derived CDR1 and CDR2 are DFQATT and SNEGSKA (reference sequence). The CDR3 runs 19 residues. The trim removed 6 bases at V and 0 bases at J, leaving 20 bases unmatched. The DNA of the CDR3 is TGCAGTGCCTGGCATCGGGACAGCGCCACTGGGTCCTCTGGAAACACCATATATTTT. Amino acid sequence: CSAWHRDSATGSSGNTIYF.

This clonotype has more than one count but fewer than ten. V usage is TRBV7-9 and J usage is TRBJ2-7; 7 bases align to TRBD1. V was clipped by 2 bases and J by 3 bases; unmatched bases: 4. Germline CDR1 reads SEHNR; CDR2 reads FQNEAQ (reference sequence). The CDR3 loop spans 14 amino acids. For the CDR3, the DNA is TGTGCCAGCAGCTTAACCCAGGGGGTCTACGAGCAGTACTTC. This translates into CASSLTQGVYEQYF.

This clonotype was seen only a few times. CDR3 protein: CASSFDRVGQPQHF. Here the CDR3 DNA reads TGTGCCAGCAGTTTTGACAGGGTTGGGCAGCCCCAGCATTTT. The chain links TRBV12-3 or TRBV12-4 to TRBJ1-5, with 7 bases lining up with TRBD1. The J segment lost 7 bases and the V segment lost 3 bases, leaving 6 bases of the junction unmatched. The CDR3 sequence is 14 residues long.

This chain connects TRBV5-1 to TRBJ2-6; D perhaps matches TRBD2 (5 bases). CDR1 is SGHRS and CDR2 is YFSETQ in the germline V gene. The CDR3 totals 17 residues. Trimming stripped 2 bases from V and 0 bases from J, with 12 bases between. CDR3 region: CASSFGEDLSGANVLTF. The CDR3 DNA follows: TGCGCCAGCAGCTTCGGGGAAGACCTCTCTGGGGCCAACGTCCTGACTTTC.

This clonotype was observed a few times. J is TRBJ2-5 and V is TRBV5-1; D is possibly TRBD1 (5 bases). The germline V gene encodes CDR1 SGHRS and CDR2 YFSETQ. The CDR3 has 14 residues. Deletions cut 5 bases from V and 3 bases from J, with 14 bases between. As DNA, the CDR3 is TGCGCCAGCAGTCTCTTTGGGGCAGAAGAGACCCAGTACTTC. Translated, it gives CASSLFGAEETQYF.

This clonotype was picked up a small number of times. The V and J genes are TRBV2 and TRBJ2-1, with TRBD2 matching 10 bases. The J segment lost 11 bases and the V segment lost 10 bases, leaving 14 bases of the junction unmatched. From germline, CDR1 is SNHLY and CDR2 FYNNEI. The CDR3 has 14 amino acids. As DNA, the CDR3 is TGTGCCACCCTAAAGGGACTAGCGAACATGAAGCAGTTCTTC. Amino acid sequence: CATLKGLANMKQFF.

Many counts were recorded for this clonotype. The chain combines TRBV29-1 with TRBJ1-5; a possible D gene is TRBD1 (6 bases). The CDR3 spans 13 residues. Deletions cut 4 bases from V and 6 bases from J, with 13 bases between. The V gene's germline CDR1 is SQVTM and CDR2 ANQGSEA. The CDR3 region has the DNA TGCAGCGTTGGGTGGGGGGCCGGTCAGCCCCAGCATTTT. It is translated as CSVGWGAGQPQHF.

The rearrangement links TRBV20-1 to TRBJ2-3; tentative D call: TRBD1 (5 bases). The CDR3 covers 15 residues. The V gene lost 1 base and the J gene lost 7 bases, with 18 bases spanning the gap. Germline V lookup: CDR1 DFQATT, CDR2 SNEGSKA (reference sequence). The CDR3 here is CSARGAGWSPNTQYF. The CDR3 nucleotides are TGCAGTGCTAGAGGTGCAGGGTGGTCCCCGAATACGCAGTATTTT.

This clonotype was seen just once. This chain joins TRBV3-1 and TRBJ2-5; no definite D call. CDR3 size: 15 residues. Trimming took off 4 bases at V and 2 bases at J, with 14 bases between the two ends. The germline gives CDR1 LGHDT, CDR2 YNNKEL (reference sequence). The CDR3 is CASSRREARQETQYF. For the CDR3, the DNA is TGTGCCAGCAGCCGTAGAGAAGCACGTCAAGAGACCCAGTACTTC.

The table lists this clonotype with a few counts. The chain is built from TRBV20-1 and TRBJ2-7; 8 bases agree with TRBD1. Trimming took 5 bases from V and 0 from J; bases not matched to a gene: 9. Per the germline V gene, CDR1 is DFQATT and CDR2 is SNEGSKA (reference sequence). This CDR3 is 15 amino acids long. This chain's CDR3 is CSALDGQGLSYEQYF. Here the CDR3 DNA reads TGCAGTGCTTTAGACGGACAGGGCCTCTCCTACGAGCAGTACTTC.

This clonotype was seen a handful of times. The chain is built from TRBV2 and TRBJ2-2; no reliable D call. The CDR3 has 16 residues. Germline CDR1 SNHLY, CDR2 FYNNEI. Trimming shortened V by 7 bases and J by 0 bases, and 15 bases separated the two germline ends. In DNA, the CDR3 is TGTGCCAGCAATGATCGCGGATTCTCGAACACCGGGGAGCTGTTTTTT. Amino acid sequence: CASNDRGFSNTGELFF. Using reference TRBV2 and TRBJ2-2 for the parts outside the CDR3, the full variable domain is EPEVTQTPSHQVTQMGQEVILRCVPISNHLYFYWYRQILGQKVEFLVSFYNNEISEKSEIFDDQFSVERPDGSNFTLKIRSTKLEDSAMYFCASNDRGFSNTGELFFGEGSRLTVL.

This clonotype occurred many times. V is TRBV7-3 and J is TRBJ2-1; TRBD2 agrees at 8 bases. The germline CDR1 and CDR2 sequences are SGHTA and FQGTGA. Losses at the gene ends were 3 bases for V and 6 bases for J; bases not matched to a gene: 13. CDR3 length equals 17 residues. CDR3 nucleotide sequence: TGTGCCAGCAGCTTTATCCATATCGGGAGGGGGGTCAATGAGCAGTTCTTC. This encodes CASSFIHIGRGVNEQFF.

This clonotype was seen ten or more times. V usage is TRBV7-9 and J usage is TRBJ2-3; the D is unclear. This CDR3 is built from 14 residues. The ends were cut back, 4 bases at V and 0 bases at J, with 8 bases in the middle. Germline V gives CDR1 SEHNR, CDR2 FQNEAQ (reference sequence). The chain's CDR3 is CASSSSFSTDTQYF. CDR3 nucleotides: TGTGCCAGCAGCTCCAGCTTCAGCACAGATACGCAGTATTTT.

The gene calls are TRBV6-5 and TRBJ2-7, with D possibly being TRBD1 or TRBD2 (5 bases each). The CDR3 has 16 amino acids. The V gene lost 3 bases and the J gene lost 0 bases, with 15 bases spanning the gap. Germline V gene lookup returns CDR1 MNHEY and CDR2 SVGAGI. The CDR3 DNA reads TGTGCCAGCAGTTATAAGGTGGGGACCGTCTCCTACGAGCAGTACTTC. This sequence encodes CASSYKVGTVSYEQYF.

The V gene is TRBV28, the J gene TRBJ2-1; 14 nucleotides align to TRBD2. The V gene's germline CDR1 is MDHEN and CDR2 SYDVKM. Unmatched junction bases numbered 8, after V lost 4 bases and J lost 9 bases. This CDR3 contains 16 residues. The CDR3 loop is CASSSGLAGVYGEQFF. CDR3 DNA: TGTGCCAGCAGTTCGGGACTAGCGGGAGTTTATGGTGAGCAGTTCTTC.

There are a few counts of this clonotype. A junction end diverges from the germline sequence, so it may reflect a read error. The chain employs TRBV9 and TRBJ2-5, with 13 bases identical to TRBD2. The CDR3 runs to 16 residues. The germline V gene has CDR1 SGDLS and CDR2 YYNGEE. CDR3 protein: CASSGGTSGKQGTQYF. For the CDR3, the DNA is TGTGCCAGCAGCGGGGGGACTAGCGGGAAGCAAGGGACCCAGTACTTC.

This clonotype was picked up a small number of times. V is TRBV6-1 and J is TRBJ2-7, with D possibly matching TRBD2 (6 bases). The V end was cut by 8 bases, the J end by 2 bases, with 16 bases between. CDR1 and CDR2 (germline): MNHNS, SASEGT. The CDR3 totals 14 residues. As DNA, the CDR3 is TGTGCCAGCGGCGGCGCCGGGAGACCCTACGAGCAGTACTTC. This codes for CASGGAGRPYEQYF.

The chain recombines TRBV4-1 with TRBJ2-2; 10 bases align to TRBD2. Germline V gene lookup returns CDR1 MGHRA and CDR2 YSYEKL. Trimming took 0 bases from V and 6 from J; bases not matched to a gene: 10. The length of the CDR3 is 18 residues. The CDR3 here is CASSQDAPTSGRAGELFF. CDR3 in DNA: TGCGCCAGCAGCCAAGATGCCCCGACTAGCGGGCGGGCCGGGGAGCTGTTTTTT.

The table lists this clonotype with a few counts. The CDR3 region is CASNIWGGRITHEQYF. DNA of the CDR3: TGTGCCAGCAATATATGGGGCGGGAGAATAACCCACGAGCAGTACTTC. J is TRBJ2-7 and V is TRBV5-6; 7 nucleotides line up with TRBD2. CDR1 SGHDT and CDR2 YYEEEE come from the germline V gene. The CDR3 is 16 residues long. The V gene end was trimmed by 6 bases and the J gene end by 5 bases; junction bases not matched to a gene: 17.

V is TRBV20-1 and J is TRBJ2-5, with D tentatively TRBD2 (6 bases). CDR1 DFQATT and CDR2 SNEGSKA come from the germline V gene (reference sequence). Trimming took 6 bases from V and 1 from J, leaving 15 bases between them. The CDR3 totals 14 residues. The CDR3: CSAPGGSGQETQYF. The CDR3 coding sequence is TGCAGTGCCCCCGGTGGTAGCGGCCAAGAGACCCAGTACTTC.

This clonotype was detected only a few times. The rearrangement links TRBV7-2 to TRBJ1-6; TRBD1 matches 7 bases. Germline CDR1 is SGHTA and CDR2 is FQGNSA. The CDR3 has 13 residues. With 3 bases clipped from V and 12 bases from J, the junction kept 5 bases outside the gene matches. CDR3 DNA: TGTGCCAGCAGCTTGGGGGACAGCTTACCCCTCCACTTT. It is translated as CASSLGDSLPLHF.

The V and J genes are TRBV9 and TRBJ2-2; possibly TRBD1 for D (5 bases). Germline loops: CDR1 SGDLS, CDR2 YYNGEE. V shed 0 bases and J shed 0 bases, with 9 bases lying between them. The CDR3 covers 16 residues. The CDR3 nucleotides are TGTGCCAGCAGCGTAGGAACAGGATCGAACACCGGGGAGCTGTTTTTT. As protein: CASSVGTGSNTGELFF.

This clonotype showed up many times. The V gene is TRBV9, the J gene TRBJ2-1; D unclear. With 2 bases removed from V and 6 bases from J, the gap between germline ends came to 6 bases. The CDR3 consists of 12 residues. The V gene's germline CDR1 is SGDLS and CDR2 YYNGEE. The chain's CDR3 is CASSVMFNEQFF. The CDR3 nucleotides read TGTGCCAGCAGCGTGATGTTCAATGAGCAGTTCTTC.

The V and J genes are TRBV12-3 or TRBV12-4 and TRBJ2-7; D not resolved. The CDR3 contains 12 residues. Between the trimmed V and J ends, which lost 6 bases and 7 bases, there was a span of 13 bases. The CDR3 region is CASSFRRGEQYF. CDR3 DNA: TGTGCCAGCAGCTTCCGGCGTGGGGAGCAGTACTTC.

V and J are TRBV12-3 or TRBV12-4 and TRBJ1-1; D remains ambiguous. Trimming took off 3 bases at V and 4 bases at J, with 12 bases between the two ends. The CDR3 is 14 residues long. This chain's CDR3 is CASSLLGALTEAFF. The DNA of the CDR3 is TGTGCCAGCAGTTTGTTGGGTGCCCTCACTGAAGCTTTCTTT.

Notes on this clonotype: A read error may explain this, as a much larger clone is one base away. The chain combines TRBV25-1 with TRBJ1-1; 7 bases agree with TRBD1. The CDR3 is made up of 12 amino acids. Germline V gene data show CDR1 as MGHDK and CDR2 as SYGVNS. This chain's CDR3 is CAGRGGNTEAFF. The CDR3 DNA reads TGTGCCGGCAGGGGGGGGAACACTGAAGCTTTCTTT.

The table lists this clonotype with a few counts. The CDR3 loop reads CASSLPGLGTGELFF. The DNA for the CDR3 is TGTGCCAGCAGCTTACCCGGACTAGGCACCGGGGAGCTGTTTTTT. The chain carries TRBV7-3 and TRBJ2-2; 7 bases fit TRBD2. The CDR3 has 15 amino acids. Trimming cost V 2 bases and J 4 bases; bases outside gene matches: 4. Germline lookup yields CDR1 SGHTA and CDR2 FQGTGA. Full variable domain (rest looked up from reference TRBV7-3 and TRBJ2-2): GAGVSQTPSNKVTEKGKYVELRCDPISGHTALYWYRQSLGQGPEFLIYFQGTGAADDSGLPNDRFFAVRPEGSVSTLKIQRTERGDSAVYLCASSLPGLGTGELFFGEGSRLTVL.

This clonotype was seen only a few times. The CDR3 nucleotides read TGTGCCAGCAGCGTAGGGGGGAGACAGGGGGGGCGAGAGACCCAGTACTTC. This gives the protein CASSVGGRQGGRETQYF. The chain uses TRBV9 and TRBJ2-5; 9 bases are shared with TRBD1. The CDR3 spans 17 residues. Germline V gene data show CDR1 as SGDLS and CDR2 as YYNGEE. J was trimmed by 4 bases and V by 0 bases; bases with no gene match: 10.

The CDR3 region is CASIAGDTGELFF. The CDR3, as DNA: TGTGCCAGCATAGCGGGAGACACCGGGGAGCTGTTTTTT. The J gene is TRBJ2-2, the V gene TRBV7-8; 9 bases map to TRBD2. The V gene's germline CDR1 is SGHVS and CDR2 FQNEAQ. The junction had 0 bases not matched to a gene; V was cut back by 7 bases and J by 3 bases. The CDR3 consists of 13 residues.

The CDR3 reads CSAPKAAGRGNTEAFF. DNA for the CDR3: TGCAGTGCTCCAAAGGCGGCAGGGAGGGGGAACACTGAAGCTTTCTTT. The gene calls are TRBV20-1 and TRBJ1-1, with a tentative D call TRBD1 (5 bases). The CDR3 runs 16 residues. Germline V gene lookup returns CDR1 DFQATT and CDR2 SNEGSKA (reference sequence). The germline V and J ends were trimmed by 5 bases and 1 base, with 20 bases remaining between them.

This clonotype has just a few counts. V is TRBV7-7 and J is TRBJ2-2, with a possible D match to TRBD2 (5 bases). Per the germline V gene, CDR1 is SSHAT and CDR2 is FNYEAQ (reference sequence). The CDR3 has 16 residues. Trimming removed 0 bases at V and 4 bases at J, with 12 bases between. The CDR3 nucleotides are TGTGCCAGCAGCTTAGCTCCGGGAAGGGCCACCGGGGAGCTGTTTTTT. Protein product: CASSLAPGRATGELFF.